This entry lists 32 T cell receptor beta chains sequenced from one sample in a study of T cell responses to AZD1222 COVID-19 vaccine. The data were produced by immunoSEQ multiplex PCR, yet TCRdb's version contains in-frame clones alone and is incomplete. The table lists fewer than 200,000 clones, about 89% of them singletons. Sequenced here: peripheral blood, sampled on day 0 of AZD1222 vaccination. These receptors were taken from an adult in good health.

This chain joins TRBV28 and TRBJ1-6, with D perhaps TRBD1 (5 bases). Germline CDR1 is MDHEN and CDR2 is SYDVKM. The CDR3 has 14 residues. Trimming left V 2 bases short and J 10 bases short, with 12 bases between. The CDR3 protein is CASSLLRDGSPLHF. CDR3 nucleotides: TGTGCCAGCAGTTTACTCAGGGATGGATCACCCCTCCACTTT.

CDR3 residues: CASSPSTGSGYTF. The CDR3 bases are TGTGCCAGCAGCCCATCGACAGGGTCCGGCTACACCTTC. This chain joins TRBV7-9 and TRBJ1-2; 7 nucleotides match TRBD1. CDR1 is SEHNR, CDR2 FQNEAQ, per germline (reference sequence). Trimming removed 5 bases from V and 8 bases from J; junction bases left unmatched: 8. CDR3 length: 13 residues.

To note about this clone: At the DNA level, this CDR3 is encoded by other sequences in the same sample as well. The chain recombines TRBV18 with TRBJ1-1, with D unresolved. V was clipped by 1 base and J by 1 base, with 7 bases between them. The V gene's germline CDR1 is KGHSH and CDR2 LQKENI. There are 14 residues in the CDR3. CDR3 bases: TGTGCCAGCTCACCACGCCAGCCGAACACTGAAGCTTTCTTT. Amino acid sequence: CASSPRQPNTEAFF.

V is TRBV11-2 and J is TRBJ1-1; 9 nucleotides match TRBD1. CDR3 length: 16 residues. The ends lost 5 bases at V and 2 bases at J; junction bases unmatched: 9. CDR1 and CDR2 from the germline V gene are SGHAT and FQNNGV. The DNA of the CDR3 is TGTGCCAGCAGCCGCCCCACAGGGGGCGCAAACACTGAAGCTTTCTTT. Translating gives CASSRPTGGANTEAFF.

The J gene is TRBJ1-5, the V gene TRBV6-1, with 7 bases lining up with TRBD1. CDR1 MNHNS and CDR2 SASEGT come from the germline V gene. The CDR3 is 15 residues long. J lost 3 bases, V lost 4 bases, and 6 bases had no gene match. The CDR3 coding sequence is TGTGCCAGCAGTGGGGGGGGACAGATCAATCAGCCCCAGCATTTT. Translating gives CASSGGGQINQPQHF.

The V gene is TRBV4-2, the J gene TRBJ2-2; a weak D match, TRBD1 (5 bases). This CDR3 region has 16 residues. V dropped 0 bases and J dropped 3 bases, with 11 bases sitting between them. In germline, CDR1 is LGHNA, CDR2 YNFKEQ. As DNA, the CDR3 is TGTGCCAGCAGCCAAGATCGCTCAGGGCACACCGGGGAGCTGTTTTTT. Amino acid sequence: CASSQDRSGHTGELFF.

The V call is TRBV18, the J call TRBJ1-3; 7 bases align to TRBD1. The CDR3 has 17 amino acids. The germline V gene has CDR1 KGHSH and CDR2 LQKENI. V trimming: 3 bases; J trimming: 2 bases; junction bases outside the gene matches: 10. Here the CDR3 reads CASSPTGQVEAGNTIYF. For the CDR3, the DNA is TGTGCCAGCTCACCGACAGGGCAAGTAGAGGCTGGAAACACCATATATTTT.

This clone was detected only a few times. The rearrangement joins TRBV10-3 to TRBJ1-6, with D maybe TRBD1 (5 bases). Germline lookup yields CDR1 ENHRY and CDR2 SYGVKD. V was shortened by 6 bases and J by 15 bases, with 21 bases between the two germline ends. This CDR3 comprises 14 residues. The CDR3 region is CAIRASGTQDLLHF. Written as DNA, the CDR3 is TGTGCCATCAGAGCATCCGGGACGCAGGACCTCCTCCACTTT.

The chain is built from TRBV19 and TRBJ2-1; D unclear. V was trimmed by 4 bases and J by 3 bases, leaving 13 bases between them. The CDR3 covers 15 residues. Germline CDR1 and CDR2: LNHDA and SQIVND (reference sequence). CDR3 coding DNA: TGTGCCAGTAGTACAAATCTACTCCGCTACAATGAGCAGTTCTTC. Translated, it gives CASSTNLLRYNEQFF. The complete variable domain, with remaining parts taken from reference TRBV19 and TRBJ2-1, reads DGGITQSPKYLFRKEGQNVTLSCEQNLNHDAMYWYRQDPGQGLRLIYYSQIVNDFQKGDIAEGYSVSREKKESFPLTVTSAQKNPTAFYLCASSTNLLRYNEQFFGPGTRLTVL.

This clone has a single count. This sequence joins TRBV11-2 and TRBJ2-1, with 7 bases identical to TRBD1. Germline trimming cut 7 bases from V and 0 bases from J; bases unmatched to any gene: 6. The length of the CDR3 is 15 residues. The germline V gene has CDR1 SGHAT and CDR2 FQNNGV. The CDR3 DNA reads TGTGCCAGCAACAGGGGACACAGCTCCTACAATGAGCAGTTCTTC. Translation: CASNRGHSSYNEQFF.

The CDR3 nucleotides read TGTGCCAGCAGTTTTTCGGGAATGTACGGGAAAAGAGAGACCCAGTACTTC. The encoded protein is CASSFSGMYGKRETQYF. The chain joins TRBV27 to TRBJ2-5; D is perhaps TRBD2 (5 bases). CDR1 and CDR2 (germline): MNHEY, SMNVEV (reference sequence). CDR3 size: 17 residues. The V and J ends lost 3 bases and 4 bases respectively, with 21 bases between them.

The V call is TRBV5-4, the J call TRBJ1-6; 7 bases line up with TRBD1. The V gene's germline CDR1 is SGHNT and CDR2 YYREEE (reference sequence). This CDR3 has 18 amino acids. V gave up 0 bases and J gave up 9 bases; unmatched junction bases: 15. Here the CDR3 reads CASSLEVIQGETSSPLHF. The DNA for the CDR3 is TGTGCCAGCAGCTTGGAGGTTATCCAGGGGGAAACGTCTTCACCCCTCCACTTT.

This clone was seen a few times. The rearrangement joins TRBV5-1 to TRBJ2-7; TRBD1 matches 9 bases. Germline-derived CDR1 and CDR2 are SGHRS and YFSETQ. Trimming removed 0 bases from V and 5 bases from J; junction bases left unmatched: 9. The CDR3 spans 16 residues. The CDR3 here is CASSLVPGTGRDEQYF. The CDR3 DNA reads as TGCGCCAGCAGCTTGGTCCCCGGGACAGGGAGGGACGAGCAGTACTTC.

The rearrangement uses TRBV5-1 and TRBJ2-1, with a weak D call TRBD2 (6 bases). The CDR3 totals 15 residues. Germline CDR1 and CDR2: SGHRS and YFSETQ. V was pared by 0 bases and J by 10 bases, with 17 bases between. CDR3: CASSLGSGAYGEQFF. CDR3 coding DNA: TGCGCCAGCAGCTTGGGGTCGGGAGCATACGGAGAGCAGTTCTTC.

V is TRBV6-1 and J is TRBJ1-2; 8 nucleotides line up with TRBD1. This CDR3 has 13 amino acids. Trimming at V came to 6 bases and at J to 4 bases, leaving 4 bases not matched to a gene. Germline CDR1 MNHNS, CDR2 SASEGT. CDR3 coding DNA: TGTGCCAGCAGACCAGGGGGCGGCTATGGCTACACCTTC. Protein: CASRPGGGYGYTF.

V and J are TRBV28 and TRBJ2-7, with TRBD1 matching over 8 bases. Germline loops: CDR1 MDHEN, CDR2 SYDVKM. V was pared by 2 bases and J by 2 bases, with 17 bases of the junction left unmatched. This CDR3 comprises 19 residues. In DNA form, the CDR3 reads TGTGCCAGCAGTTTACCCCAATCCAAGACAGGGGTATTTACCTACGAGCAGTACTTC. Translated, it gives CASSLPQSKTGVFTYEQYF.

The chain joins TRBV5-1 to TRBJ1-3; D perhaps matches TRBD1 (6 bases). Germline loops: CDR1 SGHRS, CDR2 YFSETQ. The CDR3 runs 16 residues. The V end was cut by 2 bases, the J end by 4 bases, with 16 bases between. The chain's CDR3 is CASSFLTGAAGNTIYF. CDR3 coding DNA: TGCGCCAGCAGCTTCCTCACGGGGGCGGCAGGAAACACCATATATTTT.

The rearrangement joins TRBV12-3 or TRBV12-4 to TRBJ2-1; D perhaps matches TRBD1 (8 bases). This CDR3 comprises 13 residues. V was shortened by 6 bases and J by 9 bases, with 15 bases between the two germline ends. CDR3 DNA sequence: TGTGCCAGCAGCCGAACAGGGGGGGTTGAGCAGTTCTTC. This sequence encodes CASSRTGGVEQFF.

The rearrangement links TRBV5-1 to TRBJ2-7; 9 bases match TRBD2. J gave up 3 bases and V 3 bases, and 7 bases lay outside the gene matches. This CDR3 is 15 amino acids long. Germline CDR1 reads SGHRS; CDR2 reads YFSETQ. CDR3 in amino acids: CASSWASGVGYEQYV. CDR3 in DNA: TGCGCCAGCAGCTGGGCTAGCGGGGTTGGCTACGAGCAGTACGTC.

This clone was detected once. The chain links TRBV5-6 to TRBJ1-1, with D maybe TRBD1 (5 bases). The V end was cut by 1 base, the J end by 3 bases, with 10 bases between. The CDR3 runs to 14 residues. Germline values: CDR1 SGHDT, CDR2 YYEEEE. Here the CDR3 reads CASSLQGGDTEAFF. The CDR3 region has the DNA TGTGCCAGCAGCTTGCAGGGTGGGGACACTGAAGCTTTCTTT.

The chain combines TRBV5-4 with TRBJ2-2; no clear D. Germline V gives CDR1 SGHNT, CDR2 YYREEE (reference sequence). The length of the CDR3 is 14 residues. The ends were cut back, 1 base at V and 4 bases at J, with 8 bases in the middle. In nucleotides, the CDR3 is TGTGCCAGCAGCTTGTACGGGTTCACCGGGGAGCTGTTTTTT. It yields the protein CASSLYGFTGELFF.

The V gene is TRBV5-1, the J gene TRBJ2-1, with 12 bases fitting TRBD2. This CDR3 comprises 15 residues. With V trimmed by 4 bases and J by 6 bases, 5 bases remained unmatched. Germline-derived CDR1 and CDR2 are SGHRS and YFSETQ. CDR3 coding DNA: TGCGCCAGCAGCAAACTGACTAGCGGGAGCAATGAGCAGTTCTTC. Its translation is CASSKLTSGSNEQFF.

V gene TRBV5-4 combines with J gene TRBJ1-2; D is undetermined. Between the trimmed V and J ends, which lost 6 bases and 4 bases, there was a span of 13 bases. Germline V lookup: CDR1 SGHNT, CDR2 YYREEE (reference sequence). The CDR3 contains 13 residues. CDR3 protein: CASKSGPGYGYTF. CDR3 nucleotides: TGTGCCAGCAAATCAGGCCCTGGCTATGGCTACACCTTC.

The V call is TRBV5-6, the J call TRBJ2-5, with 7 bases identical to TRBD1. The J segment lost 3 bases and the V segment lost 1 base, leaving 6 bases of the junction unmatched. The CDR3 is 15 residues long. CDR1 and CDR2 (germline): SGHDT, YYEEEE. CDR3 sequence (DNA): TGTGCCAGCAGCTTGTACGACAGGGTAAAAGAGACCCAGTACTTC. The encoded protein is CASSLYDRVKETQYF.

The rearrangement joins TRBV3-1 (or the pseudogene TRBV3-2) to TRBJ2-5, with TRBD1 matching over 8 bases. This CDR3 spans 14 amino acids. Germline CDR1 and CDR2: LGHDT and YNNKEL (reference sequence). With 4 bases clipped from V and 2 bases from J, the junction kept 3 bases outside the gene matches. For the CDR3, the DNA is TGTGCCAGCAGCCGGGGGACAGGACAAGAGACCCAGTACTTC. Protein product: CASSRGTGQETQYF.

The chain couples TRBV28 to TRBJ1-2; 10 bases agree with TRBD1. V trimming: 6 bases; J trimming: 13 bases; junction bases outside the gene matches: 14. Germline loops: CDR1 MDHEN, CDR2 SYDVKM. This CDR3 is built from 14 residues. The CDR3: CASSRPGQGRDCTF. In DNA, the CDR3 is TGTGCCAGCAGCCGTCCGGGACAGGGGCGGGACTGCACCTTC.

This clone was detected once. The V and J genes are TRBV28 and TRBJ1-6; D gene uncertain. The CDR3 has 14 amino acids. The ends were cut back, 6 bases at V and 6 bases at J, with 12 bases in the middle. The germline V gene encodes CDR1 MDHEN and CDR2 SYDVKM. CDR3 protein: CASSGGRINSPLHF. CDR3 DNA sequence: TGTGCCAGCAGCGGAGGACGGATTAATTCACCCCTCCACTTT.

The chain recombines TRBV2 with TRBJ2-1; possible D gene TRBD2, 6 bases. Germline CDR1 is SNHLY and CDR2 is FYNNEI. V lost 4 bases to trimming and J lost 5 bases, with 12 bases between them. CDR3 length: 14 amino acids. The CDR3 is CASSGGLRDNEQFF. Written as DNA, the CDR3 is TGTGCCAGCAGTGGGGGACTCCGAGACAATGAGCAGTTCTTC.

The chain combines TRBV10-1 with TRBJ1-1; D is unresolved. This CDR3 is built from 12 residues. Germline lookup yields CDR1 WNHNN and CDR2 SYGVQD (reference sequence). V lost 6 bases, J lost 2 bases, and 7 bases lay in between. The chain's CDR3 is CASSRTNTEAFF. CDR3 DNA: TGCGCCAGCAGCCGGACCAACACTGAAGCTTTCTTT.

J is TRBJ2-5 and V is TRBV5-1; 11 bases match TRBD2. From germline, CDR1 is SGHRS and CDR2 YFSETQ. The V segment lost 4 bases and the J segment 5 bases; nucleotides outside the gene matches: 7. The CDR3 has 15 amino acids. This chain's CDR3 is CASSITSGRSETQYF. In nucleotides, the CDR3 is TGCGCCAGCAGCATAACTAGCGGGAGAAGCGAGACCCAGTACTTC.

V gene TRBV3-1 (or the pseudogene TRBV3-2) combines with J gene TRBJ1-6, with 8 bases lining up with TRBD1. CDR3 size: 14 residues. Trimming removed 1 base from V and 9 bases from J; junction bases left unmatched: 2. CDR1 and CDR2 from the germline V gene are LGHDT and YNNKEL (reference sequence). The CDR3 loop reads CASSQAGGFSPLHF. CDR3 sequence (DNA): TGTGCCAGCAGCCAAGCAGGGGGCTTTTCACCCCTCCACTTT.

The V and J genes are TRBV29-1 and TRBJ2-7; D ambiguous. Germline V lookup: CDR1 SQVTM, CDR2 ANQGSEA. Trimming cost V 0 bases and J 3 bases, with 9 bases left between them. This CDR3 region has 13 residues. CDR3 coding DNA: TGCAGCGTTGAAGATCCGGAAGGCTACGAGCAGTACTTC. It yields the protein CSVEDPEGYEQYF.